Listed here is a single T cell receptor beta chain. Other nucleotide sequences from this sample produce the same CDR3. The data are from a study of shared clonotypes between healthy human individuals. The CDR3 covers 14 residues. Germline loops: CDR1 SGHTA, CDR2 FQGTGA. The V gene lost 3 bases and the J gene lost 2 bases, with 9 bases spanning the gap. The assay was immunoSEQ multiplex PCR, and TCRdb's table has in-frame clones only and misses some. The sample has approximately 2,000,000 clones; 92% are singletons. The sequence was collected from a man between 18 and 29 years old in good health. Some clones in this sample may be carry-over from other donors' samples. V gene TRBV7-3 combines with J gene TRBJ2-3; D is possibly TRBD2 (6 bases). Sequences were obtained from naive CD4+ T cells from PBMCs. Indicated subset: CD45RA+ positively selected. The CDR3 reads CASSLTRDTDTQYF. The CDR3 DNA reads TGTGCCAGCAGCTTGACGCGGGACACAGATACGCAGTATTTT.